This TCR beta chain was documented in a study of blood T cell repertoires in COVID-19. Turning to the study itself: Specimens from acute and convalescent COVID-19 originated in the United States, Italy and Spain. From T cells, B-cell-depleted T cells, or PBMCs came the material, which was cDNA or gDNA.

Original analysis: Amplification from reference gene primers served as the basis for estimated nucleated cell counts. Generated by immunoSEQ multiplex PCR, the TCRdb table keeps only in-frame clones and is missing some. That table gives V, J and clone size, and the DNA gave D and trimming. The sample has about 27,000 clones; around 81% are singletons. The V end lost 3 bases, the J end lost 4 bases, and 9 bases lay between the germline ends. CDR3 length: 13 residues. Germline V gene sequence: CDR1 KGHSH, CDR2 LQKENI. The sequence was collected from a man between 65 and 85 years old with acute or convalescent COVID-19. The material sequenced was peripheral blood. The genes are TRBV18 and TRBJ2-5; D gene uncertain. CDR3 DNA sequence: TGTGCCAGCTCACCCAGCGTCCGAGAGACCCAGTACTTC. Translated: CASSPSVRETQYF.